One sample yielded the 24 T cell receptor beta chains listed below, sequenced in a study of T cell responses to AZD1222 COVID-19 vaccine. Some clones are missing from TCRdb's copy, which holds only in-frame ones; the method was immunoSEQ multiplex PCR. The sample records 150,000 to 200,000 clones, 90% to 95% being singletons. The sequencing used peripheral blood, collected on day 0 of AZD1222 vaccination. These receptors all stem from an adult in good health.

CDR3 nucleotide sequence: TGTGCCAGCAGGGGGCGGAGGACTGAAGCTTTCTTT. Translated: CASRGRRTEAFF. The V gene is TRBV6-5, the J gene TRBJ1-1, with a tentative D call TRBD1 (5 bases). V was cut by 6 bases and J by 5 bases, with 10 bases left in between. The CDR3 length is 12 residues. CDR1 and CDR2 from the germline V gene are MNHEY and SVGAGI.

This chain uses TRBV6-1 with TRBJ1-2; D remains ambiguous. Trimming pared 3 bases from V and 4 bases from J, leaving 12 bases between. This CDR3 has 14 residues. CDR1 MNHNS and CDR2 SASEGT come from the germline V gene. The CDR3 here is CASSERVDGYGYTF. The CDR3 DNA is TGTGCCAGCAGTGAGAGGGTTGATGGCTATGGCTACACCTTC.

The rearrangement joins TRBV19 to TRBJ2-7, with 9 bases matching TRBD2. The CDR3 is made up of 15 amino acids. Germline CDR1 reads LNHDA; CDR2 reads SQIVND (reference sequence). The V gene end was trimmed by 9 bases and the J gene end by 1 base; junction bases not matched to a gene: 10. CDR3 region: CASSSTSGPSYEQYF. The CDR3 bases are TGTGCCAGCAGTTCTACTAGCGGGCCGTCCTACGAGCAGTACTTC.

The chain has TRBV19 and TRBJ1-1; maybe TRBD1 (5 bases). In germline, CDR1 is LNHDA, CDR2 SQIVND (reference sequence). V was pared by 10 bases and J by 1 base, with 16 bases between. The CDR3 length is 14 residues. The CDR3: CATTPGPRNTEAFF. The DNA for the CDR3 is TGTGCCACCACCCCAGGGCCCAGGAACACTGAAGCTTTCTTT. The full variable domain, rest sourced from reference TRBV19 and TRBJ1-1, is DGGITQSPKYLFRKEGQNVTLSCEQNLNHDAMYWYRQDPGQGLRLIYYSQIVNDFQKGDIAEGYSVSREKKESFPLTVTSAQKNPTAFYLCATTPGPRNTEAFFGQGTRLTVV.

This clone showed up just a few times. The sample carries other DNA sequences with the same CDR3. CDR3 nucleotides: TGTGCCAGCAGCGTAGGGGGCGGCAATCAGCCCCAGCATTTT. It encodes CASSVGGGNQPQHF. The rearrangement joins TRBV9 to TRBJ1-5, with D perhaps TRBD1 (5 bases). Germline V gene data show CDR1 as SGDLS and CDR2 as YYNGEE. This CDR3 has 14 residues. V was trimmed by 0 bases and J by 2 bases, leaving 6 bases between them.

V gene TRBV12-3 or TRBV12-4 combines with J gene TRBJ1-5; D is ambiguous. This CDR3 is 13 amino acids long. V lost 2 bases and J lost 5, with 7 bases in between. DNA for the CDR3: TGTGCCAGCAGTTTACAACCCCATCAGCCCCAGCATTTT. Amino acids: CASSLQPHQPQHF.

The gene calls are TRBV3-1 (or the pseudogene TRBV3-2) and TRBJ2-7; TRBD2 matches at 13 bases. The CDR3 has 16 amino acids. The germline gives CDR1 LGHDT, CDR2 YNNKEL (reference sequence). V gave up 4 bases and J gave up 0 bases; unmatched junction bases: 3. The CDR3 coding sequence is TGTGCCAGCAGCCGGGGACTAGCGGGACCCTCCTACGAGCAGTACTTC. This translates into CASSRGLAGPSYEQYF.

The chain carries TRBV29-1 and TRBJ1-2; 9 bases are a match to TRBD1. Germline assignment: CDR1 SQVTM and CDR2 ANQGSEA. V shed 6 bases and J 6 bases; nucleotides not matched to a gene: 8. This CDR3 spans 13 amino acids. Here the CDR3 DNA reads TGCAGCGTCATCCGGGACAGGGAGAATGGCTACACCTTC. It translates to CSVIRDRENGYTF.

This clone appeared a few times. Sequence at one end of the junction differs from germline and may be a read error. The J gene is TRBJ2-1, the V gene TRBV7-2; TRBD1 is a possible D gene (6 bases). The V gene's germline CDR1 is SGHTA and CDR2 FQGNSA. The CDR3 totals 16 residues. The CDR3 DNA reads as TGTGCCAGCAGCCCCAGGGGTGGGTCCTCCCACAATGAGCAGTTCTTC. Its protein is CASSPRGGSSHNEQFF.

The chain joins TRBV11-2 to TRBJ2-1; a weak D match, TRBD1 (6 bases). Germline lookup yields CDR1 SGHAT and CDR2 FQNNGV. Trimming shortened V by 3 bases and J by 2 bases, and 23 bases separated the two germline ends. The CDR3 has 19 amino acids. The DNA for the CDR3 is TGTGCCAGCAGCTTGCGAAGGGCCAGGGGTAGCGCAACCTACAATGAGCAGTTCTTC. Translated, it gives CASSLRRARGSATYNEQFF.

The chain employs TRBV7-7 and TRBJ2-5, with TRBD2 identical over 7 bases. Germline V gene lookup returns CDR1 SSHAT and CDR2 FNYEAQ (reference sequence). This CDR3 is 13 amino acids long. With 0 bases clipped from V and 5 bases from J, the junction kept 0 bases outside the gene matches. The CDR3 region has the DNA TGTGCCAGCAGCTTAGCGGGGGGGGAGACCCAGTACTTC. Amino acid sequence: CASSLAGGETQYF.

This chain uses TRBV19 with TRBJ1-2; no definite D call. The germline V and J ends were trimmed by 3 bases and 0 bases, with 8 bases remaining between them. The CDR3 runs to 14 residues. The germline gives CDR1 LNHDA, CDR2 SQIVND (reference sequence). The CDR3 protein is CASSIRETNYGYTF. Here the CDR3 DNA reads TGTGCCAGTAGTATCCGAGAAACTAACTATGGCTACACCTTC.

The CDR3 reads CASSFKGGGSSYEQYF. CDR3 DNA: TGCGCCAGCAGCTTCAAGGGGGGCGGGAGCTCCTACGAGCAGTACTTC. V and J are TRBV5-1 and TRBJ2-7; weak D call: TRBD2 (7 bases). Trimming cost V 2 bases and J 0 bases, with 15 bases left between them. CDR1 and CDR2 from the germline V gene are SGHRS and YFSETQ. The CDR3 is 16 amino acids.

The chain joins TRBV9 to TRBJ2-1; TRBD2 agrees at 10 bases. J lost 7 bases, V lost 0 bases, and 7 bases had no gene match. Germline-derived CDR1 and CDR2 are SGDLS and YYNGEE. The CDR3 sequence is 16 residues long. The CDR3: CASSVATASGGNEQFF. CDR3 nucleotides: TGTGCCAGCAGCGTAGCAACGGCTAGCGGGGGAAATGAGCAGTTCTTC.

The V gene is TRBV6-7, the J gene TRBJ2-7; unclear D gene. TRBV6-7 belongs to the ORF category, with a function that is uncertain. The germline V and J ends were trimmed by 5 bases and 1 base, with 6 bases remaining between them. CDR3 length: 12 amino acids. The CDR3 region is CASSGWSYEQYF. The CDR3 bases are TGTGCCAGCAGTGGGTGGTCCTACGAGCAGTACTTC.

The chain is built from TRBV7-9 and TRBJ2-2; D unresolved. Germline V CDR1 and CDR2: SEHNR, FQNEAQ (reference sequence). V lost 8 bases and J lost 7, with 5 bases in between. The CDR3 spans 10 residues. The CDR3 coding sequence is TGTGCCAGCGCCCACGGGGAGCTGTTTTTT. Encoded protein: CASAHGELFF.

This clone has a handful of counts. The chain combines TRBV7-8 with TRBJ2-2; no reliable D call. The CDR3 contains 13 residues. V lost 1 base and J 8 bases, leaving 8 bases between the germline ends. Germline V gives CDR1 SGHVS, CDR2 FQNEAQ. The CDR3 DNA sequence: TGTGCCAGCAGCTTAGACACGTCAGGGGAGCTGTTTTTT. This sequence encodes CASSLDTSGELFF.

The chain employs TRBV12-3 or TRBV12-4 and TRBJ1-4; D ambiguous. The length of the CDR3 is 8 residues. The CDR3, as DNA: TGTGACTCGAGGGAACTGTTTTTT. Encoded protein: CDSRELFF.

This chain links TRBV5-4 with TRBJ1-2, with 12 bases matching TRBD1. Germline CDR1 and CDR2: SGHNT and YYREEE (reference sequence). This CDR3 is 13 amino acids long. J was trimmed by 8 bases and V by 3 bases; bases with no gene match: 2. The CDR3: CASSWDRGRGYTF. In DNA, the CDR3 is TGTGCCAGCAGCTGGGACAGGGGGCGAGGCTACACCTTC.

The CDR3 DNA reads as TGTGCCAGCAGAGAGACGGGACAGGGGTACGAGCAGTACTTC. It codes for CASRETGQGYEQYF. The chain joins TRBV28 to TRBJ2-7; 10 bases map to TRBD1. CDR3 length: 14 residues. V shed 6 bases and J 4 bases; nucleotides not matched to a gene: 6. CDR1 and CDR2 (germline): MDHEN, SYDVKM.

The rearrangement links TRBV24-1 to TRBJ1-2; D is uncertain. The CDR3 is 14 amino acids. Germline CDR1 and CDR2: KGHDR and SFDVKD. V lost 5 bases and J lost 7, with 16 bases in between. The CDR3 protein is CATSARDSLSGYTF. The CDR3 DNA sequence: TGTGCCACCAGTGCTAGGGATTCGTTGAGTGGCTACACCTTC.

V usage is TRBV27 and J usage is TRBJ1-2; 7 bases are a match to TRBD1. Germline V CDR1 and CDR2: MNHEY, SMNVEV (reference sequence). Trimming removed 6 bases from V and 8 bases from J; junction bases left unmatched: 6. The CDR3 is made up of 12 amino acids. CDR3 bases: TGTGCCAGCAGGAAGGGGGCTTGGGGCTACACCTTC. Its protein is CASRKGAWGYTF.

The CDR3 bases are TGCGCCAGCAGCCCGGGCACTGAAGCTTTCTTT. This translates into CASSPGTEAFF. This rearrangement joins TRBV5-1 to TRBJ1-1; no clear D. The germline V and J ends were trimmed by 4 bases and 4 bases, with 5 bases remaining between them. The CDR3 totals 11 residues. The V gene's germline CDR1 is SGHRS and CDR2 YFSETQ.

The chain uses TRBV28 and TRBJ1-5; D unresolved. The germline V gene has CDR1 MDHEN and CDR2 SYDVKM. Trimming removed 5 bases at V and 6 bases at J, with 2 bases between. There are 10 residues in the CDR3. In DNA form, the CDR3 reads TGTGCCAGCAGTACTCAGCCCCAGCATTTT. As protein: CASSTQPQHF.